A single sample gave rise to the 8 T cell receptor beta chains below, sequenced in a study of PD-1 blockade in classical Hodgkin lymphoma. Sequencing was performed with immunoSEQ multiplex PCR; in TCRdb, only in-frame clones are kept and a portion is missing. The data show approximately 50,000 clones, around 90% seen once. In every patient, relapse followed autologous stem cell transplantation, while exposure to brentuximab vedotin differed. The specimen comprised peripheral blood mononuclear cells (PBMCs), sampled before the second cycle of nivolumab. The origin of the receptors is a human donor with classical Hodgkin lymphoma.

The gene calls are TRBV4-2 and TRBJ2-2; TRBD2 matches at 7 bases. J gave up 3 bases and V 3 bases, and 13 bases lay outside the gene matches. The germline V gene has CDR1 LGHNA and CDR2 YNFKEQ. This CDR3 contains 18 residues. In DNA, the CDR3 is TGTGCCAGCAGCCAGTACACCATCCTAGCGGAATACACCGGGGAGCTGTTTTTT. As protein: CASSQYTILAEYTGELFF.

On this clone itself: The junction departs from germline at one end; a sequencing error may be responsible. The chain has TRBV5-1 and TRBJ1-4, with D uncertain. The CDR3 has 16 residues. CDR1 SGHRS and CDR2 YFSETQ come from the germline V gene. CDR3 residues: CASSLVGFGTNEKLFF. The DNA of the CDR3 is TGCGCCAGCAGTTTGGTAGGGTTCGGAACTAATGAAAAACTGTTTTTT.

To note about this clone: This sample also contains other DNA sequences that code for the same CDR3. The chain is built from TRBV5-1 and TRBJ2-5; D perhaps matches TRBD1 (5 bases). Per the germline V gene, CDR1 is SGHRS and CDR2 is YFSETQ. Between the trimmed V and J ends, which lost 0 bases and 1 base, there was a span of 7 bases. This CDR3 contains 14 residues. Written as DNA, the CDR3 is TGCGCCAGCAGCTTGGGCAGGGCCCAAGAGACCCAGTACTTC. Encoded protein: CASSLGRAQETQYF.

The V and J genes are TRBV30 and TRBJ2-3, with 11 bases lining up with TRBD2. The CDR3 covers 15 residues. The trim removed 5 bases at V and 6 bases at J, leaving 10 bases unmatched. Germline V gene lookup returns CDR1 GTSNPN and CDR2 SVGIG (reference sequence). The CDR3 region is CAWDRSGGAWDTQYF. The CDR3, as DNA: TGTGCCTGGGACCGTAGCGGGGGGGCCTGGGATACGCAGTATTTT.

The V call is TRBV29-1, the J call TRBJ1-1; 8 nucleotides line up with TRBD1. The germline V gene has CDR1 SQVTM and CDR2 ANQGSEA. After removal of 3 bases from V and 0 bases from J, the junction contained 15 bases not matched to a gene. The CDR3 extends over 18 amino acids. The CDR3 DNA is TGCAGCGTTGATTTGAGCGCCCGGACAGGGAACATGAACACTGAAGCTTTCTTT. Its protein product is CSVDLSARTGNMNTEAFF. The complete variable domain, with remaining parts taken from reference TRBV29-1 and TRBJ1-1, reads SAVISQKPSRDICQRGTSLTIQCQVDSQVTMMFWYRQQPGQSLTLIATANQGSEATYESGFVIDKFPISRPNLTFSTLTVSNMSPEDSSIYLCSVDLSARTGNMNTEAFFGQGTRLTVV.

This rearrangement joins TRBV28 to TRBJ2-3, with TRBD2 matching over 10 bases. The junction had 5 bases not matched to a gene; V was cut back by 4 bases and J by 1 base. The germline V gene has CDR1 MDHEN and CDR2 SYDVKM. The CDR3 sequence is 16 residues long. CDR3 in amino acids: CASSSLLAGGTDTQYF. CDR3 in DNA: TGTGCCAGCAGTTCACTCCTAGCGGGGGGCACAGATACGCAGTATTTT.

The V and J genes are TRBV28 and TRBJ1-2; D unclear. The germline gives CDR1 MDHEN, CDR2 SYDVKM. CDR3 length: 13 amino acids. The ends were cut back, 6 bases at V and 0 bases at J, with 8 bases in the middle. This CDR3 reads CASRLGPNYGYTF. CDR3 in DNA: TGTGCCAGCAGGCTGGGCCCTAACTATGGCTACACCTTC.

The chain joins TRBV5-5 to TRBJ2-3; TRBD2 agrees at 13 bases. The trim removed 4 bases at V and 3 bases at J, leaving 5 bases unmatched. The CDR3 contains 16 residues. Germline CDR1 is SGHKS and CDR2 is YYEKEE (reference sequence). The CDR3 sequence is CASSNGLAGETDTQYF. CDR3 coding DNA: TGTGCCAGCAGCAACGGACTAGCGGGGGAGACAGATACGCAGTATTTT.